Below, 11 T cell receptor beta chains from the same sample are listed, as sequenced in a study of Ad26.COV2.S vaccination and SARS-CoV-2 variants. The assay was immunoSEQ multiplex PCR, and TCRdb's table has in-frame clones only and misses some. The table records 300,000 to 400,000 clones, 70% to 90% of them present only once. The treatment is: around 19 received Ad26.COV2.S at low or high dose, single or two shots; about 5 received placebo; per-sample allocation not given. Specimens were obtained on day 63 following the first vaccine or placebo injection. Sequences were derived from peripheral blood, sampled in a trial of Ad26.COV2.S vaccine versus placebo. All receptors come from a person between 18 and 65 years old who received the Ad26.COV2.S COVID-19 vaccine or a placebo.

The V call is TRBV5-5, the J call TRBJ2-5, with 7 bases fitting TRBD1. There are 17 residues in the CDR3. J gave up 4 bases and V 4 bases, and 16 bases lay outside the gene matches. In germline, CDR1 is SGHKS, CDR2 YYEKEE (reference sequence). In DNA, the CDR3 is TGTGCCAGCAGCCTAAGGTGGGGGACAGTCAGTTTAGAGACCCAGTACTTC. Translation gives CASSLRWGTVSLETQYF.

This clone is a singleton in its sample. V gene TRBV7-8 combines with J gene TRBJ2-7; D is ambiguous. V lost 3 bases to trimming and J lost 3 bases, with 12 bases between them. The CDR3 is made up of 14 amino acids. CDR1 SGHVS and CDR2 FQNEAQ come from the germline V gene. In DNA form, the CDR3 reads TGTGCCAGCAGCTTTAACTCCCCCGGCTACGAGCAGTACTTC. Its protein product is CASSFNSPGYEQYF.

This rearrangement joins TRBV4-2 to TRBJ1-1; D gene ambiguous. Deletions cut 4 bases from V and 6 bases from J, with 12 bases between. Germline V CDR1 and CDR2: LGHNA, YNFKEQ. This CDR3 comprises 13 residues. The CDR3 sequence is CASSPALGSEAFF. The DNA for the CDR3 is TGTGCCAGCAGCCCCGCACTCGGATCTGAAGCTTTCTTT.

In nucleotides, the CDR3 is TGTGCCACTCAGAGAGTAACGGGACAGGGTAGTAGCACCGGGGAGCTGTTTTTT. Protein sequence: CATQRVTGQGSSTGELFF. V is TRBV5-5 and J is TRBJ2-2, with 9 bases fitting TRBD1. CDR3 length: 18 residues. Germline values: CDR1 SGHKS, CDR2 YYEKEE (reference sequence). Germline trimming cut 9 bases from V and 4 bases from J; bases unmatched to any gene: 19.

The chain couples TRBV25-1 to TRBJ2-7; D is ambiguous. The CDR3 has 15 amino acids. V lost 8 bases and J 0 bases, leaving 17 bases between the germline ends. CDR1 and CDR2 (germline): MGHDK, SYGVNS. The CDR3: CASALGGLGSYEQYF. The CDR3, as DNA: TGTGCCAGCGCCTTGGGCGGCCTGGGCTCCTACGAGCAGTACTTC.

This chain uses TRBV5-4 with TRBJ2-3; D unresolved. The V and J ends lost 4 bases and 0 bases respectively, with 9 bases between them. Germline V gene data show CDR1 as SGHNT and CDR2 as YYREEE (reference sequence). The CDR3 spans 14 residues. The CDR3 DNA reads TGTGCCAGCAGCCCAATGATTAGCACAGATACGCAGTATTTT. This codes for CASSPMISTDTQYF.

The chain carries TRBV15 and TRBJ1-4, with 7 bases aligning to TRBD1. CDR3 length: 14 amino acids. In germline, CDR1 is LNHNV, CDR2 YYDKDF (reference sequence). Trimming took 1 base from V and 4 from J; bases not matched to a gene: 0. The CDR3 reads CATSRGQGNEKLFF. The CDR3 coding sequence is TGTGCCACCAGCAGAGGACAGGGTAATGAAAAACTGTTTTTT.

This chain links TRBV5-4 with TRBJ2-2; 8 bases are a match to TRBD2. The CDR3 sequence is 15 residues long. Germline V CDR1 and CDR2: SGHNT, YYREEE (reference sequence). The ends lost 5 bases at V and 4 bases at J; junction bases unmatched: 7. In DNA, the CDR3 is TGTGCCAGCAGAGACGGGGGGGCCTCCACCGGGGAGCTGTTTTTT. Translation gives CASRDGGASTGELFF.

The chain uses TRBV29-1 and TRBJ2-1; TRBD2 might be the D (6 bases). The CDR3 has 15 amino acids. Germline V gene lookup returns CDR1 SQVTM and CDR2 ANQGSEA. Trimming removed 0 bases from V and 2 bases from J, with 11 bases in between. The CDR3 sequence is CSVEDGGSTYNEQFF. In DNA form, the CDR3 reads TGCAGCGTTGAAGATGGAGGGTCGACCTACAATGAGCAGTTCTTC.

This clone was observed many times. The chain combines TRBV20-1 with TRBJ1-1; D gene unclear. Per germline, CDR1 DFQATT and CDR2 SNEGSKA (reference sequence). The CDR3 spans 11 residues. V shed 7 bases and J shed 2 bases, with 8 bases lying between them. As DNA, the CDR3 is TGCAGTGTCAAAAGTAACACTGAAGCTTTCTTT. As protein: CSVKSNTEAFF.

The chain combines TRBV27 with TRBJ2-3, with D perhaps TRBD2 (7 bases). The germline V gene has CDR1 MNHEY and CDR2 SMNVEV (reference sequence). The CDR3 consists of 16 residues. V shed 1 base and J shed 7 bases, with 18 bases lying between them. The CDR3 coding sequence is TGTGCCAGCAGTTTATACGGGCGGGGGCTTAAGAATACGCAGTATTTT. Translated: CASSLYGRGLKNTQYF.